The 22 T cell receptor beta chains in this list originate from one sample, sequenced in a study of a mutant IDH1 vaccine in newly diagnosed glioma listed by TCRdb under 2021. The sample's time point label, decoded: baseline, week 1 (first vaccination visit). The treatment or condition label on this specimen signifies: pre-vaccination baseline after standard-of-care therapy. The receptor library was made with the immunoSEQ multiplex PCR assay. The table was pulled from immuneACCESS by TCRdb, which kept in-frame rearrangements only. Such tables lose some clones; where checked, under half of the loss comes from unresolved V genes, and the rest has no known cause. The sample profile shows tens of thousands of clones; 70% to 90% of them were found once. Around 4.9% of the sample belongs to the ten largest clones. The sequenced sample was PBMCs, obtained from a glioma patient treated with radiotherapy, temozolomide or both. The receptors derive from a woman in her thirties or forties with glioma.

In its sample, this clone was seen once. V gene TRBV10-3 combines with J gene TRBJ2-7; TRBD2 matches at 10 bases. Germline CDR1 is ENHRY and CDR2 is SYGVKD. The CDR3 totals 14 residues. V lost 3 bases and J lost 2; bases outside the gene matches: 1. CDR3 sequence reads: CAISELAGTYEQYF. The CDR3 coding sequence is TGTGCCATCAGTGAACTAGCGGGAACCTACGAGCAGTACTTC.

The chain joins TRBV5-1 to TRBJ2-3, with no clear D. CDR1 is SGHRS, CDR2 YFSETQ, per germline. Trimming pared 2 bases from V and 2 bases from J, leaving 9 bases between. CDR3 length: 14 residues. DNA of the CDR3: TGCGCCAGCAGCTTTTATCCCCACACAGATACGCAGTATTTT. Its protein product is CASSFYPHTDTQYF. Full variable domain (outside the CDR3, taken from reference TRBV5-1 and TRBJ2-3): KAGVTQTPRYLIKTRGQQVTLSCSPISGHRSVSWYQQTPGQGLQFLFEYFSETQRNKGNFPGRFSGRQFSNSRSEMNVSTLELGDSALYLCASSFYPHTDTQYFGPGTRLTVL.

This clone occurred a few times. The chain is built from TRBV10-2 and TRBJ2-7; perhaps TRBD1 as D (6 bases). The CDR3 covers 14 residues. Germline V lookup: CDR1 WSHSY, CDR2 SAAADI. Trimming stripped 2 bases from V and 1 base from J, with 9 bases between. The CDR3 spells CASSEHRGSYEQYF. CDR3 bases: TGCGCCAGCAGTGAGCATAGGGGGTCCTACGAGCAGTACTTC.

With respect to this clone: The junction differs from germline at one of its ends, possibly a read error. V usage is TRBV12-5 and J usage is TRBJ2-5; D ambiguous. The CDR3 extends over 13 amino acids. Germline V gives CDR1 LGHNT, CDR2 FRNRAP. CDR3 sequence reads: CASGLGSSGTQYF. In DNA, the CDR3 is TGTGCTAGTGGGTTGGGCTCCTCCGGGACCCAGTACTTC.

The chain recombines TRBV2 with TRBJ2-2; D not certain. In germline, CDR1 is SNHLY, CDR2 FYNNEI. The V gene lost 4 bases and the J gene lost 0 bases, with 6 bases spanning the gap. The CDR3 spans 14 residues. Written as DNA, the CDR3 is TGTGCCAGCAGTGTTGAGACGAACACCGGGGAGCTGTTTTTT. Translated, it gives CASSVETNTGELFF.

The chain has TRBV6-5 and TRBJ2-3, with no clear D. V lost 8 bases, J lost 4 bases, and 7 bases lay in between. The germline CDR1 and CDR2 sequences are MNHEY and SVGAGI. This CDR3 contains 11 residues. This chain's CDR3 is CASSVSDTQYF. CDR3 in DNA: TGTGCCAGCTCTGTATCAGATACGCAGTATTTT.

The chain employs TRBV4-3 and TRBJ2-1; the D call may be TRBD1 or TRBD2 (5 bases each). The CDR3 length is 16 residues. The germline V gene has CDR1 LGHNA and CDR2 YSLEER. The V and J ends lost 2 bases and 8 bases respectively, with 19 bases between them. The CDR3 sequence: CASSQQVGAPSYEQFF. The CDR3 DNA reads as TGCGCCAGCAGCCAACAGGTCGGGGCCCCCAGCTATGAGCAGTTCTTC.

This clone has a single count. The rearrangement uses TRBV30 and TRBJ2-7, with a tentative D call TRBD1 (6 bases). CDR3 length equals 13 residues. Germline CDR1 and CDR2: GTSNPN and SVGIG (reference sequence). Deletions cut 1 base from V and 2 bases from J, with 9 bases between. The DNA for the CDR3 is TGTGCCTGGAGTGGTACAGGGACCTACGAGCAGTACTTC. Translating it yields CAWSGTGTYEQYF.

The CDR3 sequence: CASQHTSLRGITDTQYF. The CDR3 region has the DNA TGTGCCAGCCAGCACACTTCATTACGCGGTATTACAGATACGCAGTATTTT. The chain uses TRBV7-2 and TRBJ2-3; D remains ambiguous. Germline values: CDR1 SGHTA, CDR2 FQGNSA. CDR3 size: 17 residues. V lost 8 bases and J lost 3, with 24 bases in between.

This sequence joins TRBV9 and TRBJ1-5, with D unclear. With 0 bases removed from V and 0 bases from J, the gap between germline ends came to 4 bases. Germline CDR1 and CDR2: SGDLS and YYNGEE. The CDR3 extends over 14 amino acids. The CDR3: CASSVVGSNQPQHF. The CDR3 nucleotides read TGTGCCAGCAGCGTAGTCGGTAGCAATCAGCCCCAGCATTTT.

The chain couples TRBV30 to TRBJ1-5; no clear D. The CDR3 is 14 amino acids. CDR1 is GTSNPN and CDR2 is SVGIG in the germline V gene (reference sequence). The ends were cut back, 0 bases at V and 0 bases at J, with 6 bases in the middle. The DNA of the CDR3 is TGTGCCTGGAGTGTTCCCGGTAGCAATCAGCCCCAGCATTTT. It encodes CAWSVPGSNQPQHF.

This sequence joins TRBV6-4 and TRBJ2-3; D ambiguous. The V gene's germline CDR1 is MRHNA and CDR2 SNTAGT. The CDR3 totals 14 residues. Trimming took off 3 bases at V and 0 bases at J, with 7 bases between the two ends. The CDR3 nucleotides read TGTGCCAGCAGTGAGGCTCTTAGCACAGATACGCAGTATTTT. Protein sequence: CASSEALSTDTQYF.

This sequence joins TRBV4-1 and TRBJ1-5; no clear D. Germline V gene lookup returns CDR1 MGHRA and CDR2 YSYEKL. The CDR3 is made up of 16 amino acids. Trimming took off 4 bases at V and 0 bases at J, with 13 bases between the two ends. CDR3 in amino acids: CASSPRPDGSNQPQHF. The CDR3 region has the DNA TGCGCCAGCAGCCCGAGGCCAGACGGTAGCAATCAGCCCCAGCATTTT.

This clone was counted once. The CDR3 loop reads CASSTKGMLMNTEAFF. The CDR3 coding sequence is TGTGCCAGCAGCACGAAGGGCATGTTAATGAACACTGAAGCTTTCTTT. J is TRBJ1-1 and V is TRBV7-9; D not certain. V shed 5 bases and J shed 0 bases, with 16 bases lying between them. Germline lookup yields CDR1 SEHNR and CDR2 FQNEAQ (reference sequence). CDR3 length equals 16 residues. Variable domain in full (rest from reference TRBV7-9 and TRBJ1-1): DTGVSQNPRHKITKRGQNVTFRCDPISEHNRLYWYRQTLGQGPEFLTYFQNEAQLEKSRLLSDRFSAERPKGSFSTLEIQRTEQGDSAMYLCASSTKGMLMNTEAFFGQGTRLTVV.

The chain uses TRBV18 and TRBJ1-4, with D hard to call. Deletions cut 3 bases from V and 0 bases from J, with 11 bases between. The germline gives CDR1 KGHSH, CDR2 LQKENI. This CDR3 has 16 amino acids. The CDR3 reads CASSPLDGPTNEKLFF. The CDR3, as DNA: TGTGCCAGCTCACCGTTGGACGGTCCAACTAATGAAAAACTGTTTTTT.

The chain has TRBV5-1 and TRBJ1-6; D unresolved. V lost 1 base, J lost 8 bases, and 13 bases lay in between. Germline assignment: CDR1 SGHRS and CDR2 YFSETQ. CDR3 length equals 15 residues. CDR3 sequence (DNA): TGCGCCAGCAGCTTGAGCGGGCAGCAATATTCACCCCTCCACTTT. This codes for CASSLSGQQYSPLHF.

The CDR3 spells CASSSPRTGRVYEQYF. As DNA, the CDR3 is TGTGCCAGCAGTTCCCCTCGGACAGGGAGGGTCTACGAGCAGTACTTC. This chain uses TRBV6-5 with TRBJ2-7; D might be TRBD1 (8 bases). The germline gives CDR1 MNHEY, CDR2 SVGAGI. The CDR3 covers 16 residues. Trimming cost V 4 bases and J 3 bases, with 19 bases left between them.

This chain connects TRBV30 to TRBJ1-2; D ambiguous. The V gene's germline CDR1 is GTSNPN and CDR2 SVGIG (reference sequence). The CDR3 totals 11 residues. V lost 3 bases and J 5 bases, leaving 7 bases between the germline ends. CDR3 sequence: CAWRLGYGYTF. CDR3 DNA sequence: TGTGCCTGGAGGCTAGGATATGGCTACACCTTC. Together with reference TRBV30 and TRBJ1-2, the CDR3 gives the full variable domain: SQTIHQWPATLVQPVGSPLSLECTVEGTSNPNLYWYRQAAGRGLQLLFYSVGIGQISSEVPQNLSASRPQDRQFILSSKKLLLSDSGFYLCAWRLGYGYTFGSGTRLTVV.

The chain carries TRBV9 and TRBJ2-2; possibly TRBD1 for D (6 bases). Per the germline V gene, CDR1 is SGDLS and CDR2 is YYNGEE. The CDR3 sequence is 16 residues long. V was shortened by 1 base and J by 1 base, with 11 bases between the two germline ends. CDR3 sequence reads: CASSVRWGLNTGELFF. CDR3 DNA sequence: TGTGCCAGCAGCGTACGGTGGGGGCTGAACACCGGGGAGCTGTTTTTT. The whole variable domain, filled in from reference TRBV9 and TRBJ2-2, reads DSGVTQTPKHLITATGQRVTLRCSPRSGDLSVYWYQQSLDQGLQFLIQYYNGEERAKGNILERFSAQQFPDLHSELNLSSLELGDSALYFCASSVRWGLNTGELFFGEGSRLTVL.

The chain combines TRBV2 with TRBJ1-5; possibly TRBD1 for D (5 bases). Trimming took 6 bases from V and 6 from J, leaving 18 bases between them. The CDR3 spans 15 residues. Germline CDR1 and CDR2: SNHLY and FYNNEI. The CDR3, as DNA: TGTGCCAGCAGAGGGACCTACGGGGGGATTCAGCCCCAGCATTTT. This codes for CASRGTYGGIQPQHF. The variable domain in full, completed from reference TRBV2 and TRBJ1-5, reads EPEVTQTPSHQVTQMGQEVILRCVPISNHLYFYWYRQILGQKVEFLVSFYNNEISEKSEIFDDQFSVERPDGSNFTLKIRSTKLEDSAMYFCASRGTYGGIQPQHFGDGTRLSIL.

The rearrangement uses TRBV4-3 and TRBJ2-7; unclear D gene. Trimming removed 0 bases from V and 0 bases from J, with 15 bases in between. The CDR3 runs to 17 residues. The germline gives CDR1 LGHNA, CDR2 YSLEER. This CDR3 reads CASSQDLMAASSYEQYF. The CDR3 DNA is TGCGCCAGCAGCCAAGATCTCATGGCGGCAAGCTCCTACGAGCAGTACTTC.

This chain uses TRBV15 with TRBJ1-5; 7 positions agree with TRBD1. With V trimmed by 3 bases and J by 3 bases, 8 bases remained unmatched. CDR3 length: 16 amino acids. The germline CDR1 and CDR2 sequences are LNHNV and YYDKDF (reference sequence). CDR3 DNA sequence: TGTGCCACCAGCAGCTTCAGGGGGGAGGACAATCAGCCCCAGCATTTT. Translated, it gives CATSSFRGEDNQPQHF.